This T cell receptor beta chain derives from a study of OX40 agonist ivuxolimab in advanced cancers. Study in general: Ivuxolimab, an agonist antibody against OX40 (CD134), was given to patients. Previous treatment with anti-PD-1, anti-PD-L1 or anti-CTLA-4 therapy was allowed; 40% had received some. Ivuxolimab was administered intravenously to patients at 0.01 to 10 mg/kg every 2 weeks. Study-wide points: The expanded peripheral T cells' antigen specificity was not determined.

On this clone: Its specificity is not known.

The V and J ends lost 4 bases and 0 bases respectively, with 7 bases between them. Looked up from germline, CDR1 is SGHKS and CDR2 is YYEKEE (reference sequence). The CDR3 contains 13 residues. The table came from immunoSEQ multiplex PCR; TCRdb's copy has only in-frame clones and leaves some out. The sample lists approximately 75,000 clones; under 90% were seen once. The sequence derives from an adult with an advanced solid tumor such as melanoma, head and neck, liver or kidney cancer. The chain links TRBV5-5 to TRBJ1-1; no clear D gene. The sequencing used CD4+ or CD8+ T cells sorted from blood, collected in a trial of the OX40 agonist ivuxolimab. The CDR3 DNA sequence: TGTGCCAGCAGCCGAACAGTGAACACTGAAGCTTTCTTT. Amino acid sequence: CASSRTVNTEAFF.